This is a list of T cell receptor beta chains from one sample in a study of CD8+CD57+ T cells in acquired aplastic anemia. TCRdb re-called the reads through MiXCR, storing one row per CDR3 protein. Among about half a million distinct CDR3 sequences listed, under 40% were seen once. What was sequenced was sorted CD4+, CD8+, or CD8+CD57+ T cells (not recorded which) from PBMCs. The source is a human donor with aplastic anemia. The CDR3 runs from the conserved cysteine through the conserved F or W. The D gene is left open where the match is weak. Size tells how often a clone was seen (once, few, many) or the class of an expanded clone, and some rows leave it out.

abundance	v_gene	len	d_gene	j_gene	CDR3aa	CDR3nt
NA	TRBV6-5	15	NA	TRBJ2-1	CASSYLTGAGNEQFF	TGTGCCAGCAGTTACTTGACTGGGGCCGGCAATGAGCAGTTCTTC
NA	TRBV5-5	14	TRBD2	TRBJ2-7	CASSLGGRPDEQYF	TGTGCCAGCAGCTTGGGCGGGAGGCCGGACGAGCAGTACTTC
NA	TRBV5-5	15	TRBD1	TRBJ1-2	CASSLATGVANGYTF	TGTGCCAGCAGCTTGGCAACAGGGGTGGCGAATGGCTACACCTTC
NA	TRBV29-1	14	NA	TRBJ1-1	CSVGSGGEQSEAFF	TGCAGCGTTGGTAGCGGCGGGGAACAGAGTGAAGCTTTCTTT
once	TRBV15	15	NA	TRBJ1-5	CATSRGQGGNQPQHF	TGTGCCACCAGCAGAGGTCAGGGTGGCAATCAGCCCCAGCATTTT
few	TRBV7-3	14	TRBD2	TRBJ2-1	CASRQSGGAREQFF	TGTGCCAGCAGACAAAGCGGGGGGGCCAGAGAGCAGTTCTTC
NA	TRBV24-1	14	NA	TRBJ1-6	CATSDLEPRSPLHF	TGTGCCACCAGTGATTTGGAGCCTCGTTCACCCCTCCACTTT
NA	TRBV6-1	13	TRBD1	TRBJ2-7	CASRKGQGGEQYF	TGTGCCAGCAGGAAGGGACAGGGGGGCGAGCAGTACTTC
once	TRBV19	16	TRBD1	TRBJ2-3	CASSIVGQVRTDTQYF	TGTGCTAGTAGTATAGTTGGACAGGTTCGCACAGATACGCAGTATTTT
NA	TRBV24-1	13	NA	TRBJ2-7	CATKDRAGSEQYF	TGTGCCACTAAGGACCGTGCAGGCTCCGAGCAGTACTTC
NA	TRBV25-1	12	NA	TRBJ2-7	CASSARDSVQYF	TGTGCCAGCAGTGCTAGAGATTCCGTGCAGTACTTC
many	TRBV5-1	15	NA	TRBJ2-5	CASSGETGRGETQYF	TGCGCCAGCAGCGGGGAAACAGGGCGGGGAGAGACCCAGTACTTC
few	TRBV25-1	15	TRBD1	TRBJ1-1	CASRSIGQGDTEAFF	TGTGCCAGCAGGTCGATTGGACAGGGCGACACTGAAGCTTTCTTT
many	TRBV12-3/TRBV12-4	13	NA	TRBJ1-2	CASSLRDRYGYTF	TGTGCCAGCAGTTTGCGGGATAGGTATGGCTACACCTTC
NA	TRBV20-1	15	NA	TRBJ2-1	CSAGVDHVGYNEQFF	TGCAGTGCTGGGGTAGATCACGTAGGGTACAATGAGCAGTTCTTC
NA	TRBV9	15	NA	TRBJ2-1	CASSVAGTDNNEQFF	TGTGCCAGCAGCGTAGCCGGGACCGACAACAATGAGCAGTTCTTC
few	TRBV19	17	TRBD1	TRBJ2-7	CASSTPPTGGDSYEQYF	TGTGCCAGTAGTACCCCACCCACAGGGGGCGATTCCTACGAGCAGTACTTC
NA	TRBV24-1	13	TRBD2	TRBJ2-1	CATSEYRAGGQFF	TGTGCCACCAGTGAATACCGAGCGGGAGGGCAGTTCTTC
many	TRBV3-1	13	NA	TRBJ1-2	CASSQDGHYGYTF	TGTGCCAGCAGCCAAGACGGACACTATGGCTACACCTTC
NA	TRBV7-2	11	NA	TRBJ2-1	CASSLNQEQFF	TGTGCCAGCAGCTTAAACCAGGAGCAGTTCTTC
NA	TRBV2	15	NA	TRBJ1-1	CASSKPRDGATEAFF	TGTGCCAGCAGTAAGCCAAGGGACGGGGCCACTGAAGCTTTCTTT
many	TRBV19	13	TRBD1	TRBJ2-7	CASSKQGASEQYF	TGTGCCAGTAGCAAACAGGGGGCTAGCGAGCAGTACTTC
NA	TRBV6-6	15	NA	TRBJ1-1	CASSYSIQGGTEAFF	TGTGCCAGCAGTTACTCGATCCAGGGAGGGACTGAAGCTTTCTTT
NA	TRBV3-1	17	TRBD2	TRBJ2-2	CASSPRLAGPNTGELFF	TGTGCCAGCAGCCCAAGGCTAGCGGGACCGAACACCGGGGAGCTGTTTTTT
many	TRBV24-1	16	NA	TRBJ2-1	CATSDNSGLDFNEQFF	TGTGCCACCAGTGATAACTCGGGACTCGACTTCAATGAGCAGTTCTTC
NA	TRBV7-8	14	NA	TRBJ2-2	CASSSSGNTGELFF	TGTGCCAGCAGCTCAAGCGGGAACACCGGGGAGCTGTTTTTT
few	TRBV7-9	17	TRBD1	TRBJ1-1	CASSEGDRVGMNTEAFF	TGTGCCAGCAGCGAAGGGGACAGGGTGGGAATGAACACTGAAGCTTTCTTT
many	TRBV20-1	13	TRBD1	TRBJ1-4	CSAATGGSEKLFF	TGCAGTGCCGCGACAGGGGGGTCTGAAAAACTGTTTTTT
many	TRBV20-1	14	NA	TRBJ2-7	CSAGMRRGSYEQYF	TGCAGTGCTGGCATGCGACGCGGCTCCTACGAGCAGTACTTC
many	TRBV7-8	15	TRBD1	TRBJ2-1	CASSWGTGAYNEQFF	TGTGCCAGCAGTTGGGGGACAGGAGCATACAATGAGCAGTTCTTC
few	TRBV13	14	NA	TRBJ1-2	CASSQMVGGYGYTF	TGTGCCAGCAGCCAAATGGTGGGGGGCTATGGCTACACCTTC
NA	TRBV5-1	13	TRBD1	TRBJ1-1	CASADRDDTEAFF	TGCGCCAGCGCCGACAGGGACGACACTGAAGCTTTCTTT
many	TRBV29-1	14	NA	TRBJ1-1	CSVELQKMNTEAFF	TGCAGCGTTGAACTACAGAAGATGAACACTGAAGCTTTCTTT
NA	TRBV20-1	17	TRBD2	TRBJ2-2	CSARGLAVLANTGELFF	TGCAGTGCTAGAGGACTAGCGGTGCTCGCGAACACCGGGGAGCTGTTTTTT
NA	TRBV3-1	15	NA	TRBJ1-2	CASSRGTEANYGYTF	TGTGCCAGCAGCCGGGGGACGGAAGCTAACTATGGCTACACCTTC
many	TRBV7-3	13	NA	TRBJ2-7	CASSFGISYEQYF	TGTGCCAGCAGCTTTGGTATATCCTACGAGCAGTACTTC
NA	TRBV11-1	17	NA	TRBJ1-2	CASSPLDRSGPIGGYTF	TGTGCCAGCAGCCCCCTCGACCGCAGTGGACCTATCGGTGGCTACACCTTC
NA	TRBV5-6	15	NA	TRBJ1-2	CASSFLGTREGGYTF	TGTGCCAGCAGCTTTTTGGGTACCAGGGAAGGTGGCTACACCTTC
few	TRBV5-1	16	NA	TRBJ2-5	CASSLAGSRGQETQYF	TGCGCCAGCAGCTTGGCCGGTTCGAGGGGCCAAGAGACCCAGTACTTC
many	TRBV20-1	13	NA	TRBJ2-5	CSARDPEKETQYF	TGCAGTGCTAGAGATCCCGAGAAAGAGACCCAGTACTTC
few	TRBV6-5	13	TRBD2	TRBJ2-7	CASSSRRGYEQYF	TGTGCCAGCAGTTCCCGGCGGGGGTACGAGCAGTACTTC
many	TRBV20-1	14	NA	TRBJ2-7	CSATKDSISYEQYF	TGCAGTGCTACAAAAGACAGCATCTCCTACGAGCAGTACTTC
NA	TRBV28	16	TRBD2	TRBJ2-7	CASRILLREKANEQYF	TGTGCCAGCCGTATCCTTTTGCGGGAGAAAGCCAACGAGCAGTACTTC
NA	TRBV7-2	14	NA	TRBJ1-4	CASTRAGLREKLFF	TGTGCCAGCACCCGGGCAGGGCTCAGAGAAAAACTGTTTTTT
NA	TRBV4-3	18	NA	TRBJ1-3	CASSQEGSSNFGGNTIYF	TGCGCCAGCAGCCAAGAAGGGTCATCAAACTTTGGGGGAAACACCATATATTTT
many	TRBV20-1	15	TRBD1	TRBJ2-3	CSARSGQAVTDTQYF	TGCAGTGCCCGAAGTGGACAGGCGGTCACAGATACGCAGTATTTT
many	TRBV7-2	15	NA	TRBJ1-2	CASSLPGQPNYGYTF	TGTGCCAGCAGCCTCCCGGGGCAGCCAAATTATGGCTACACCTTC
many	TRBV2	14	TRBD1	TRBJ1-1	CASSTDRGRTEAFF	TGTGCCAGCAGTACGGACAGGGGGCGGACTGAAGCTTTCTTT
many	TRBV19	16	NA	TRBJ1-5	CASSIAGLLARQPQHF	TGTGCCAGTAGTATAGCAGGACTCCTAGCCAGGCAGCCCCAGCATTTT
many	TRBV2	14	NA	TRBJ1-1	CASKYSAENTEAFF	TGTGCCAGCAAGTATTCCGCAGAGAACACTGAAGCTTTCTTT
NA	TRBV11-1	16	NA	TRBJ2-7	CASSWGNRIRDYEQYF	TGTGCCAGCAGCTGGGGGAACAGGATTAGGGATTACGAGCAGTACTTC
many	TRBV20-1	17	TRBD1	TRBJ1-5	CSALGQGSGVGYQPQHF	TGCAGTGCACTGGGACAGGGGAGCGGAGTAGGGTATCAGCCCCAGCATTTT
NA	TRBV5-1	16	NA	TRBJ1-1	CASSLAPETLNTEAFF	TGCGCCAGCAGCTTGGCCCCGGAGACTCTGAACACTGAAGCTTTCTTT
many	TRBV7-8	15	TRBD2	TRBJ2-7	CASSLALGLAYEQYF	TGTGCCAGCAGCTTAGCCCTCGGACTAGCGTACGAGCAGTACTTC
NA	TRBV6-2/TRBV6-3	14	NA	TRBJ2-1	CASSYSDGDNEQFF	TGTGCCAGCAGTTACTCGGATGGGGACAATGAGCAGTTCTTC
NA	TRBV27	13	NA	TRBJ1-2	CASRVGLDYGYTF	TGTGCCAGCAGGGTGGGTTTGGACTATGGCTACACCTTC
NA	TRBV7-9	14	NA	TRBJ1-1	CASSQQGRDTEAFF	TGTGCCAGCAGCCAACAGGGCCGAGACACTGAAGCTTTCTTT
NA	TRBV11-2	17	TRBD2	TRBJ2-7	CASSLTRTSANAYEQYF	TGTGCCAGCAGCCTCACCCGGACTAGCGCCAACGCCTACGAGCAGTACTTC
NA	TRBV10-3	13	TRBD2	TRBJ2-1	CASSYSPSGLQFF	TGTGCCAGCAGTTACTCGCCTAGCGGCCTGCAGTTCTTC